This TCR beta chain comes out of a study of blood T cell repertoires in COVID-19. The wider study: Material from acute and convalescent COVID-19 was sourced from the United States, Italy and Spain. PBMCs, B-cell-depleted T cells, or T cells provided the cDNA or gDNA that made up the material.

In the source study's methods: By means of reference gene primer amplification, nucleated cell counts were estimated. Sequenced by immunoSEQ multiplex PCR; TCRdb stores in-frame clones only, minus some. The V and J calls and clone size come from that table; D and trimming were worked out from the DNA. This table holds 130,000 to 150,000 clones, roughly 90% found once. The CDR3 is made up of 16 amino acids. V lost 3 bases to trimming and J lost 10 bases; unmatched junction nucleotides: 11. The germline V gene encodes CDR1 SGHRS and CDR2 YFSETQ. The sequence derives from a human donor in a cohort sampled during active COVID-19. This sequence joins TRBV5-1 and TRBJ2-1; 12 bases agree with TRBD2. The sequencing sample was made of peripheral blood. As DNA, the CDR3 is TGCGCCAGCAGCTCGCACACTAGCGGGGGGCCGACGGAGCAGTTCTTC. Protein sequence: CASSSHTSGGPTEQFF.